A selection of T cell receptor beta chains follows, all from one sample in a study of blood T cells in healthy people across ages. TCRdb reanalysed the 5' RACE reads using MiXCR and keeps one entry per CDR3 protein. The sample lists about 1,600,000 distinct CDR3 sequences, roughly 40% occurring once. Specimen: blood. These receptors were collected from a woman aged 18-30 years in good health. The CDR3 runs from the conserved cysteine through the conserved F or W. Fields, in order: D gene, V gene, clone size, J gene, CDR3 DNA, CDR3 protein. A D gene is named only where the DNA matches it firmly. Clone size is not always given. Where it is, it says once, few, many or a class for expanded clones.

>TRBD2|TRBV5-1|-|TRBJ2-3
TGCGCCAGCAGCTTGGATCCTAGCGGGTTAGCCACAGATACGCAGTATTTT
CASSLDPSGLATDTQYF
>TRBD2|TRBV30|few|TRBJ2-3
TGTGCCTGGAGTCCCGGGACTAGCGGGAGAACAGATACGCAGTATTTT
CAWSPGTSGRTDTQYF
>-|TRBV2|-|TRBJ2-5
TGTGCCAGCACCGCTCCGCCGGGGAGAGAGACCCAGTACTTC
CASTAPPGRETQYF
>-|TRBV7-9|few|TRBJ2-7
TGTGCCAGCAGCCGATTGACAGGGAGCGTAATGGAGCGGGAGCCCTACGAGCAGTACTTC
CASSRLTGSVMEREPYEQYF
>-|TRBV20-1|-|TRBJ2-7
TGCAGTGTACCGTCTGGACAGTCCCTGGGGGAGCAGTACTTC
CSVPSGQSLGEQYF
>-|TRBV4-1|few|TRBJ2-7
TGCGCCAGCAGAGGTGAGGACTACGAGCAGTACTTC
CASRGEDYEQYF
>-|TRBV10-3|-|TRBJ1-1
TGTGCCATCAGTGAGCCTGGGGAGGGCACTGAAGCTTTCTTT
CAISEPGEGTEAFF
>-|TRBV29-1|-|TRBJ1-2
TGCAGCGTTGAAGAGGGCTCAACCTATGGCTACACCTTC
CSVEEGSTYGYTF
>-|TRBV27|-|TRBJ1-2
TGTGCCAGCAGTTTATACGGGCCATATGGCTACACCTTC
CASSLYGPYGYTF
>-|TRBV29-1|few|TRBJ2-1
TGCAGCCCCCCTGCGGATGAGCAGTTCTTC
CSPPADEQFF
>-|TRBV28|-|TRBJ2-7
TGTGCCAGCAGTTTAAAGGTTGGGCACACCTCATACGAGCAGTACTTC
CASSLKVGHTSYEQYF
>-|TRBV14|-|TRBJ2-1
TGTGCCAGCAGCCAGGGGCAGGGGTACTACGAGCAGTTCTTC
CASSQGQGYYEQFF
>TRBD2|TRBV24-1|-|TRBJ2-3
TGTGCCACCAGTGACCCGACCGGGACTAGCGGGGGAAGCACAGATACGCAGTATTTT
CATSDPTGTSGGSTDTQYF
>-|TRBV4-2|few|TRBJ2-2
TGTGCCAGCAGCAAGGGACAGAACACCGGGGAGCTGTTTTTT
CASSKGQNTGELFF
>-|TRBV10-3|-|TRBJ1-6
TGTGCCATCAGTATCCGCTCCTATAATTCACCCCTCCACTTT
CAISIRSYNSPLHF
>-|TRBV2|-|TRBJ2-7
TGTGCCAGCAGTGATAAAAGGGGAGATAGGACCTACGAGCAGTACTTC
CASSDKRGDRTYEQYF
>-|TRBV5-1|-|TRBJ2-7
TGCGCCAGCAGCTCCCGAGATGGAAAGAATGAGCAGTACTTC
CASSSRDGKNEQYF
>-|TRBV11-2|few|TRBJ2-7
TGTGCCAGCAGTCTTAGACGGGTCCAGAGGGGCGAGCAGTACTTC
CASSLRRVQRGEQYF
>TRBD1|TRBV4-1|-|TRBJ1-5
TGCGCCAGCAGCCAGATTGACAGGGCTAGCAATCAGCCCCAGCATTTT
CASSQIDRASNQPQHF
>-|TRBV14|-|TRBJ2-3
TGTGCCAGCAGCCAAGAATGGAGGACGGCGCAGTATTTT
CASSQEWRTAQYF
>-|TRBV20-1|-|TRBJ2-1
TGCAGTGCTACTAGGACTCCCAACAATGAGCAGATCTTC
CSATRTPNNEQIF
>TRBD2|TRBV5-4|-|TRBJ2-3
TGTGCCAGCAGCTTTGGCGGGGGGCCCCTGGGTACGCAGTATTTT
CASSFGGGPLGTQYF
>TRBD1|TRBV7-9|few|TRBJ2-7
TGTGCCAGCAGTTCAGGGGGTGGTCTCTACGAGCAGTACTTC
CASSSGGGLYEQYF
>-|TRBV5-1|-|TRBJ2-7
TGCGCCAGCAGCAAAGGCCGGGACAAAGGCTACGAGCAGTACTTC
CASSKGRDKGYEQYF
>-|TRBV7-6|-|TRBJ1-2
TGTGCCACCACACCAGGGTTTGGCTATGGCTACACCTTC
CATTPGFGYGYTF
>-|TRBV9|-|TRBJ2-7
TGTGCCAGCAGCGTAGGGCACACCATGAGCTCCTACGAGCAGTACTTC
CASSVGHTMSSYEQYF
>-|TRBV20-1|-|TRBJ2-5
TGCAGTGCTACGCCGGGGGGCCCCCAAGAGACCCAGTACTTC
CSATPGGPQETQYF
>TRBD1|TRBV28|-|TRBJ1-6
TGTGCCAGCTACTACCGGGACAGGGATTTCTCACCCCTCCACTTT
CASYYRDRDFSPLHF
>-|TRBV4-2|-|TRBJ2-5
TGTGCCAGCAGCCACCCGGGGGTTGGAGAGACCCAGTACTTC
CASSHPGVGETQYF
>TRBD1|TRBV28|-|TRBJ1-1
TGTGCCAGCAATTCCCAGGGACAGATTATGAACACTGAAGCTTTCTTT
CASNSQGQIMNTEAFF
>TRBD1|TRBV27|-|TRBJ2-7
TGTGCCAGTAGACAGGGACGCGAGCAGTACTTC
CASRQGREQYF
>TRBD2|TRBV7-2|-|TRBJ2-1
TGTGCCAGCAGCCAACTAGCGGGAGGAGAGCAGTTCTTC
CASSQLAGGEQFF
>-|TRBV7-9|-|TRBJ1-3
TGTGCCAGCAGCTTTTTTAGTTCCGGAAACACCATATATTTT
CASSFFSSGNTIYF
>-|TRBV28|few|TRBJ2-1
TGTGCCAGCAGGACCTTGGGTCCAGCCTACAATGAGCAGTTCTTC
CASRTLGPAYNEQFF
>-|TRBV27|-|TRBJ1-2
TGTGCCAGCACTCGTTCGGGGGGTACTAACTATGGCTACACCTTC
CASTRSGGTNYGYTF
>-|TRBV5-1|-|TRBJ2-1
TGCGCCCGCAGCTTGGGGGCTCTAGGACGGACCCCTGAGCAGTTCTTC
CARSLGALGRTPEQFF
>-|TRBV12-3/TRBV12-4|-|TRBJ1-2
TGTGCCAGCAGTGGGGGGGAGAGTAACTATGGCTACACCTTC
CASSGGESNYGYTF
>-|TRBV12-3/TRBV12-4|-|TRBJ2-2
TGTGCCAGCAGCATACAGGGAGGGTCCGGGGAGCTGTTTTTT
CASSIQGGSGELFF
>TRBD1|TRBV5-6|-|TRBJ1-2
TGTGCCAGCAGTTTAGACAGGGGCATCCCTCGTAACTATGACTACACCTTC
CASSLDRGIPRNYDYTF
>TRBD2|TRBV5-1|many|TRBJ2-3
TGCGCCAGCAGCCCGGGACTAGCGGTAGATACGCAGTATTTT
CASSPGLAVDTQYF
>TRBD2|TRBV20-1|-|TRBJ2-3
TGCAGTGCTATTACGATTAGCGGGGGGGCCCCAGATACGCAGTATTTT
CSAITISGGAPDTQYF
>-|TRBV10-3|-|TRBJ1-6
TGTGCCAGCAGTGATGAAGTGGATTCACCCCTCCACTTT
CASSDEVDSPLHF
>TRBD2|TRBV10-3|-|TRBJ2-3
TGTGCCATCAGTAGCGGGGGTTTCACAGATACGCAGTATTTT
CAISSGGFTDTQYF
>-|TRBV5-1|-|TRBJ1-5
TGCGCCAGCAGCCCCGGGACCCTGGGAAGCAATCAGCCCCAGCATTTT
CASSPGTLGSNQPQHF
>-|TRBV12-3/TRBV12-4|-|TRBJ2-3
TGTGCCAGCAGTTTAGAAGAGACATATGATACGCAGTATTTT
CASSLEETYDTQYF
>TRBD2|TRBV20-1|-|TRBJ2-1
TGCAGTGCGCCGGGGGGACCGTACTCCTACAATGAGCAGTTCTTC
CSAPGGPYSYNEQFF